The T cell receptor beta chain under discussion was sequenced for a study of memory CD4+ T cells and cytomegalovirus serostatus. Study-wide results and caveats: CD4+ memory repertoires contained about 40% of the roughly 160 reported CMV TCRbeta sequences.

The sort gate was single viable CD3+CD4+CD8-CD45RO+ cells for memory CD4+ T cells. CD4+ T cells were isolated by positive magnetic selection. To note about this clone: The target antigen is unknown.

Only in-frame clones appear in the TCRdb table, and some are missing; sequencing was by immunoSEQ multiplex PCR. The sample shows over 60,000 clones, about 81% of them seen only once. This CDR3 comprises 13 residues. Deletions cut 3 bases from V and 4 bases from J, with 10 bases between. Germline assignment: CDR1 SGHRS and CDR2 YFSETQ. The sequence was obtained from an adult in good health and CMV-seronegative. V and J are TRBV5-1 and TRBJ1-2; TRBD1 is a possible D gene (5 bases). What was sequenced was memory CD4+ T cells from blood. CDR3 loop: CASSSPGGYGYTF. CDR3 nucleotide sequence: TGCGCCAGCAGCTCCCCCGGGGGCTATGGCTACACCTTC.